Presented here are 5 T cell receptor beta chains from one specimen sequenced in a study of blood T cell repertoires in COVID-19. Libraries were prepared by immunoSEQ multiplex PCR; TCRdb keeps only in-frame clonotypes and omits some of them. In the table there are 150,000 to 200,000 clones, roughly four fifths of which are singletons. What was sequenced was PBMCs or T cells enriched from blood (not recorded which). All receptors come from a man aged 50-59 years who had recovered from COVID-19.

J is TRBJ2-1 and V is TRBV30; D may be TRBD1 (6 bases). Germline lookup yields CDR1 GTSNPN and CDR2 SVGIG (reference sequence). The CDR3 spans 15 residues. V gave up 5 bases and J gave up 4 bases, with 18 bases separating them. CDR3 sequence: CAWEKGGPYYNEQFF. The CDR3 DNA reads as TGTGCCTGGGAAAAAGGGGGTCCCTATTACAATGAGCAGTTCTTC.

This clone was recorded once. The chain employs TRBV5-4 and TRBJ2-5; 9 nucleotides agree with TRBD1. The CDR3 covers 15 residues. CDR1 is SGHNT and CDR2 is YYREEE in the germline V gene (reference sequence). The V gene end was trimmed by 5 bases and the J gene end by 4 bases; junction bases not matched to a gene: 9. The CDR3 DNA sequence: TGTGCCAGCAGGGCCGACAGGGGGTCGGGAGAGACCCAGTACTTC. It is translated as CASRADRGSGETQYF.

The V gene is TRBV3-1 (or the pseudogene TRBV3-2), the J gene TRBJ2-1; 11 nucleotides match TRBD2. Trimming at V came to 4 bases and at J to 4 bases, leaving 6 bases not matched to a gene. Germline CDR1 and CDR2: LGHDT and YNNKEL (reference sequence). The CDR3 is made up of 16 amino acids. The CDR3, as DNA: TGTGCCAGCAGCCGAGTTAGCGGGGGGGCTTACAATGAGCAGTTCTTC. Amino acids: CASSRVSGGAYNEQFF.

CDR3 residues: CASSYLDRGRQETQYF. DNA for the CDR3: TGTGCCAGCAGTTACCTAGACAGGGGCCGCCAAGAGACCCAGTACTTC. The chain has TRBV6-2 or TRBV6-3 and TRBJ2-5; 8 bases map to TRBD1. V trimming: 2 bases; J trimming: 1 base; junction bases outside the gene matches: 6. The CDR3 has 16 amino acids. Germline CDR1 and CDR2: MNHEY and SVGEGT.

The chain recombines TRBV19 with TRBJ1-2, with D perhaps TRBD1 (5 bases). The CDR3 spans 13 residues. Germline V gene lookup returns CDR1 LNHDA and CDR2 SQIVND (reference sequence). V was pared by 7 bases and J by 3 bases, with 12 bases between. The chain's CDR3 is CASTGSSHYGYTF. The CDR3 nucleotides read TGTGCCAGTACAGGGTCCTCTCACTATGGCTACACCTTC. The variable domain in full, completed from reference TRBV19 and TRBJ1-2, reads DGGITQSPKYLFRKEGQNVTLSCEQNLNHDAMYWYRQDPGQGLRLIYYSQIVNDFQKGDIAEGYSVSREKKESFPLTVTSAQKNPTAFYLCASTGSSHYGYTFGSGTRLTVV.